The clone carrying this T cell receptor beta chain has a single count. Original analysis: Using reference gene primer amplification, nucleated cell counts were estimated. Clones were read by immunoSEQ multiplex PCR, and TCRdb kept only the in-frame ones, dropping some. The V and J calls and the clone size are those of that table, but D and trimming were determined from the DNA. The data contain about 140,000 clones, about 80% of them singletons. This record belongs to a study of blood T cell repertoires in COVID-19. Study as a whole: COVID-19 samples from acute and convalescent phases originated in the United States, Italy and Spain. T cells, B-cell-depleted T cells, or PBMCs provided the cDNA or gDNA that served as material.

This TCR derives from a human donor in a cohort sampled during active COVID-19. The sequencing sample was made of peripheral blood.

The CDR3 protein is CASKRDSTDTQYF. The CDR3 nucleotides are TGTGCCAGCAAACGGGACTCCACAGATACGCAGTATTTT. The rearrangement uses TRBV2 and TRBJ2-3; possible D gene TRBD2, 6 bases. The germline V gene encodes CDR1 SNHLY and CDR2 FYNNEI. The V end lost 7 bases, the J end lost 2 bases, and 10 bases lay between the germline ends. This CDR3 is built from 13 residues.